The entry below gives a single T cell receptor (beta chain) sequence along with its context. The entry originates in a study of blood T cell repertoires in COVID-19. V lost 3 bases, J lost 5 bases, and 7 bases stayed unmatched. CDR1 is KGHDR, CDR2 SFDVKD, per germline. CDR3 length: 15 residues. Here immunoSEQ multiplex PCR was the method, and the copy in TCRdb shows in-frame clones only, minus some. The sample records 90,000 to 130,000 clones, around 90% being singletons. The gene calls are TRBV24-1 and TRBJ2-5, with TRBD1 identical over 8 bases. The sample comprised peripheral blood. The receptor was isolated from a woman in her 50s with acute or convalescent COVID-19. Here the CDR3 reads CATSDVDREKETQYF. In DNA, the CDR3 is TGTGCCACCAGTGATGTGGACAGGGAGAAGGAGACCCAGTACTTC.